The 9 T cell receptor beta chains listed next were all sequenced from one sample in a study of OX40 agonist ivuxolimab in advanced cancers. TCRdb's copy holds only in-frame clones and misses some; the assay was immunoSEQ multiplex PCR. The table has 9,500 to 15,000 clones, approximately 82% seen once; the top ten hold about 20%. Sequencing used CD4+ or CD8+ T cells sorted from blood, obtained in a trial of the OX40 agonist ivuxolimab. Receptors were obtained from an adult with an advanced solid tumor such as melanoma, head and neck, liver or kidney cancer.

The V gene is TRBV10-1, the J gene TRBJ2-1; tentatively, D is TRBD1 (6 bases). V was trimmed by 5 bases and J by 8 bases, leaving 25 bases between them. CDR1 WNHNN and CDR2 SYGVQD come from the germline V gene (reference sequence). CDR3 length: 17 residues. The chain's CDR3 is CASSPRVGQRNLDEQFF. DNA of the CDR3: TGCGCCAGCAGTCCAAGGGTTGGACAGCGAAACCTGGATGAGCAGTTCTTC.

V usage is TRBV5-1 and J usage is TRBJ1-2, with 8 bases that match TRBD1. The CDR3 covers 13 residues. Per the germline V gene, CDR1 is SGHRS and CDR2 is YFSETQ. The V gene end was trimmed by 0 bases and the J gene end by 14 bases; junction bases not matched to a gene: 9. CDR3: CASSLGTGTIDTF. CDR3 nucleotides: TGCGCCAGCAGCTTGGGGACAGGGACTATTGATACCTTC.

The CDR3 sequence is CASSLTRQGARGYTF. The CDR3 DNA reads as TGCGCCAGCAGCCTAACCAGACAGGGGGCGAGGGGCTACACCTTC. The chain links TRBV4-1 to TRBJ1-2; 10 bases fit TRBD1. V gave up 4 bases and J gave up 8 bases; unmatched junction bases: 10. CDR3 length: 15 amino acids. The germline V gene encodes CDR1 MGHRA and CDR2 YSYEKL.

Concerning this clone: The junction departs from germline at one end; a sequencing error may be responsible. The genes are TRBV27 and TRBJ2-1; 12 bases agree with TRBD1. The CDR3 has 17 residues. CDR1 MNHEY and CDR2 SMNVEV come from the germline V gene (reference sequence). CDR3 nucleotide sequence: TGTGCCAACAGTCTAGGGACAGGGGGCGCAAGGGACAATGAGCAGTTCTTC. This codes for CANSLGTGGARDNEQFF.

This clone has a single count. The chain employs TRBV19 and TRBJ2-5; 7 nucleotides align to TRBD1. CDR3 length equals 14 residues. Germline CDR1 LNHDA, CDR2 SQIVND (reference sequence). With V trimmed by 4 bases and J by 1 base, 3 bases remained unmatched. The CDR3 DNA reads TGTGCCAGTAGTACATGGGACAGCCAAGAGACCCAGTACTTC. Translating it yields CASSTWDSQETQYF. Using reference TRBV19 and TRBJ2-5 for the parts outside the CDR3, the full variable domain is DGGITQSPKYLFRKEGQNVTLSCEQNLNHDAMYWYRQDPGQGLRLIYYSQIVNDFQKGDIAEGYSVSREKKESFPLTVTSAQKNPTAFYLCASSTWDSQETQYFGPGTRLLVL.

The chain carries TRBV27 and TRBJ2-4, with TRBD1 as a possible D gene (6 bases). CDR1 is MNHEY, CDR2 SMNVEV, per germline (reference sequence). The CDR3 contains 14 residues. Trimming cost V 2 bases and J 7 bases, with 12 bases left between them. As DNA, the CDR3 is TGTGCCAGCAGTTTAATTCCAGGGGTGAACATTCAGTACTTC. This sequence encodes CASSLIPGVNIQYF.

The CDR3 here is CSVVIPLTYEQYF. CDR3 nucleotides: TGCAGCGTTGTAATACCTCTTACCTACGAGCAGTACTTC. J is TRBJ2-7 and V is TRBV29-1; no firm D call. Per the germline V gene, CDR1 is SQVTM and CDR2 is ANQGSEA. V was shortened by 4 bases and J by 2 bases, with 12 bases between the two germline ends. CDR3 size: 13 residues.

This chain uses TRBV5-6 with TRBJ2-1; the D gene is possibly TRBD2 (6 bases). The CDR3 length is 15 residues. The germline CDR1 and CDR2 sequences are SGHDT and YYEEEE. Trimming cost V 0 bases and J 3 bases, with 10 bases left between them. CDR3 in DNA: TGTGCCAGCAGCTTGGCCGGGACTTTCTACAATGAGCAGTTCTTC. Its protein is CASSLAGTFYNEQFF.

This clone has only a few counts. The rearrangement links TRBV19 to TRBJ1-5; a possible D gene is TRBD1 (5 bases). Deletions cut 6 bases from V and 6 bases from J, with 12 bases between. Germline V gene data show CDR1 as LNHDA and CDR2 as SQIVND (reference sequence). CDR3 length equals 13 residues. For the CDR3, the DNA is TGTGCCAGTAGGGGGCGTGGGGGTCAGCCCCAGCATTTT. Its protein is CASRGRGGQPQHF. The whole variable domain, filled in from reference TRBV19 and TRBJ1-5, reads DGGITQSPKYLFRKEGQNVTLSCEQNLNHDAMYWYRQDPGQGLRLIYYSQIVNDFQKGDIAEGYSVSREKKESFPLTVTSAQKNPTAFYLCASRGRGGQPQHFGDGTRLSIL.